Each of the 7 T cell receptor beta chains below was sequenced from the same sample in a study of PD-1 blockade in classical Hodgkin lymphoma. Libraries were prepared by immunoSEQ multiplex PCR; TCRdb keeps only in-frame clonotypes and omits some of them. The sample lists about 96,000 clones, more than 85% occurring once. Time point specified: cycle 4 day 1 (C4D1), after more than 5 weeks of nivolumab. No patient escaped relapse after autologous stem cell transplantation, and brentuximab vedotin exposure varied. This specimen consisted of peripheral blood mononuclear cells (PBMCs), obtained before the fourth cycle of nivolumab. The receptors shown here come from a human donor with classical Hodgkin lymphoma.

This sequence joins TRBV2 and TRBJ2-1, with D possibly matching TRBD2 (6 bases). Trimming left V 5 bases short and J 12 bases short, with 23 bases between. The CDR3 runs 15 residues. The V gene's germline CDR1 is SNHLY and CDR2 FYNNEI. The CDR3 DNA is TGTGCCAGCAGTCGCTCGACTAGTCAGGTCGGTGGGCAGTTCTTC. This gives the protein CASSRSTSQVGGQFF. Combining the CDR3 with reference TRBV2 and TRBJ2-1 gives the whole variable domain EPEVTQTPSHQVTQMGQEVILRCVPISNHLYFYWYRQILGQKVEFLVSFYNNEISEKSEIFDDQFSVERPDGSNFTLKIRSTKLEDSAMYFCASSRSTSQVGGQFFGPGTRLTVL.

This CDR3 reads CASSEAVIQPQHF. CDR3 sequence (DNA): TGTGCCAGCAGTGAAGCGGTAATTCAGCCCCAGCATTTT. The chain is built from TRBV2 and TRBJ1-5; no firm D call. The CDR3 consists of 13 residues. V was clipped by 0 bases and J by 6 bases, with 6 bases between them. Germline V gene data show CDR1 as SNHLY and CDR2 as FYNNEI.

The chain carries TRBV7-9 and TRBJ1-3; possibly TRBD1 for D (6 bases). Germline V gene data show CDR1 as SEHNR and CDR2 as FQNEAQ (reference sequence). The length of the CDR3 is 15 residues. Trimming took 5 bases from V and 0 from J, leaving 11 bases between them. CDR3: CASSPDRTSGNTIYF. Written as DNA, the CDR3 is TGTGCCAGCAGCCCCGACAGGACCTCTGGAAACACCATATATTTT.

This chain links TRBV28 with TRBJ2-2; TRBD2 is a possible D gene (6 bases). V gave up 2 bases and J gave up 6 bases, with 19 bases separating them. Germline V gives CDR1 MDHEN, CDR2 SYDVKM. The CDR3 consists of 17 residues. Here the CDR3 DNA reads TGTGCCAGCAGTTTAGGACTGGGTAGGGAGGAAGCCGGGGAGCTGTTTTTT. Translated, it gives CASSLGLGREEAGELFF. The variable domain in full, with the rest retrieved from reference TRBV28 and TRBJ2-2, is DVKVTQSSRYLVKRTGEKVFLECVQDMDHENMFWYRQDPGLGLRLIYFSYDVKMKEKGDIPEGYSVSREKKERFSLILESASTNQTSMYLCASSLGLGREEAGELFFGEGSRLTVL.

V gene TRBV28 combines with J gene TRBJ2-5; D remains unclear. Between the trimmed V and J ends, which lost 3 bases and 5 bases, there was a span of 7 bases. Per the germline V gene, CDR1 is MDHEN and CDR2 is SYDVKM. This CDR3 is built from 12 residues. CDR3 residues: CASSFRWETQYF. The CDR3, as DNA: TGTGCCAGCAGTTTTAGGTGGGAGACCCAGTACTTC.

The rearrangement uses TRBV5-4 and TRBJ2-3; TRBD1 is a possible D gene (5 bases). Trimming removed 7 bases at V and 10 bases at J, with 22 bases between. CDR1 is SGHNT, CDR2 YYREEE, per germline (reference sequence). The CDR3 is 14 residues long. The CDR3 nucleotides are TGTGCCAGCGGGGAAACAGGCCGCGATATTTCGCAGTATTTT. Amino acid sequence: CASGETGRDISQYF.

CDR3 coding DNA: TGTGCCAGCAGCCCCCACAGGGGTGATCAGCCCCAGCATTTT. Amino acids: CASSPHRGDQPQHF. V and J are TRBV7-8 and TRBJ1-5; 7 bases match TRBD1. The CDR3 runs to 14 residues. The V gene end was trimmed by 5 bases and the J gene end by 5 bases; junction bases not matched to a gene: 6. Germline V CDR1 and CDR2: SGHVS, FQNEAQ.